Reported below is one TCR beta chain. The source of the sample is a study of blood T cell repertoires in COVID-19. Study background: The samples span acute and convalescent COVID-19 from the United States, Italy and Spain. T cells, B-cell-depleted T cells, or PBMCs supplied cDNA or gDNA.

In the original processing: Amplifying reference gene primers gave estimates of nucleated cell counts. The data were produced by immunoSEQ multiplex PCR, yet TCRdb's version contains in-frame clones alone and is incomplete. V, J and clone size reflect that table, while D and trimming were determined from the DNA. The data hold roughly 130,000 clones, with 90% observed a single time. Recruited during active infection, patients (from Seattle) were subsequently followed longitudinally. Trimming removed 4 bases at V and 0 bases at J, with 16 bases between. From germline, CDR1 is LNHDA and CDR2 SQIVND (reference sequence). This CDR3 is 17 amino acids long.

The chain combines TRBV19 with TRBJ1-3, with D uncertain. This receptor was taken from a man between 60 and 75 years old with COVID-19, enrolled during active disease. Sequencing input: peripheral blood. The CDR3 protein is CASSTPRQPSSGNTIYF. For the CDR3, the DNA is TGTGCCAGTAGTACCCCACGGCAGCCTAGCTCTGGAAACACCATATATTTT.